The 7 T cell receptor beta chains listed next were all sequenced from one sample in a study of cytomegalovirus exposure and HLA in healthy donors. The PCR used 60 Vbeta and 13 Jbeta primers. Assay: immunoSEQ multiplex PCR; the TCRdb copy retains only in-frame clones and omits some. The profile shows around 97,000 clones, around 10% of them singletons. The material sequenced was PBMCs. The receptors come from a man between 50 and 59 years old in good health and CMV-seropositive.

The gene calls are TRBV2 and TRBJ1-1, with D possibly TRBD1 on 6 matching bases. The germline V gene has CDR1 SNHLY and CDR2 FYNNEI. CDR3 length equals 14 residues. V lost 10 bases, J lost 1 base, and 16 bases lay in between. This CDR3 is CATKQGFGNTEAFF. The CDR3 nucleotides read TGTGCCACCAAGCAGGGGTTCGGGAACACTGAAGCTTTCTTT.

This chain joins TRBV2 and TRBJ2-5, with a tentative D call TRBD2 (6 bases). The CDR3 spans 13 residues. Trimming shortened V by 11 bases and J by 3 bases, and 16 bases separated the two germline ends. Germline CDR1 reads SNHLY; CDR2 reads FYNNEI. Here the CDR3 DNA reads TGTGCCGGTAGCGGCGCGGGAAAAGAGACCCAGTACTTC. The encoded protein is CAGSGAGKETQYF.

In its sample, this clone was seen a few times. The chain links TRBV7-9 to TRBJ2-3, with 9 bases matching TRBD1. The germline V gene has CDR1 SEHNR and CDR2 FQNEAQ (reference sequence). V trimming: 1 base; J trimming: 4 bases; junction bases outside the gene matches: 6. This CDR3 spans 16 amino acids. The DNA of the CDR3 is TGTGCCAGCAGCTTAGTTGGACAGGGGATTTCAGATACGCAGTATTTT. This encodes CASSLVGQGISDTQYF. Supplemented by reference TRBV7-9 and TRBJ2-3, the full variable domain reads DTGVSQNPRHKITKRGQNVTFRCDPISEHNRLYWYRQTLGQGPEFLTYFQNEAQLEKSRLLSDRFSAERPKGSFSTLEIQRTEQGDSAMYLCASSLVGQGISDTQYFGPGTRLTVL.

This clone was observed a few times. The chain carries TRBV5-6 and TRBJ2-1; TRBD1 matches 11 bases. Trimming took 0 bases from V and 9 from J; bases not matched to a gene: 2. The CDR3 is 14 amino acids. Germline lookup yields CDR1 SGHDT and CDR2 YYEEEE. CDR3 nucleotides: TGTGCCAGCAGCTTGGGGACAGGGGGCTTTGAGCAGTTCTTC. This codes for CASSLGTGGFEQFF.

V and J are TRBV28 and TRBJ2-3; D possibly corresponds to TRBD2 (5 bases). The V and J ends lost 6 bases and 11 bases respectively, with 18 bases between them. Germline V gene sequence: CDR1 MDHEN, CDR2 SYDVKM. This CDR3 has 13 amino acids. CDR3 loop: CASRTGTPIGQYF. Written as DNA, the CDR3 is TGTGCCAGCAGAACGGGAACTCCGATCGGGCAGTATTTT.

This rearrangement joins TRBV11-2 to TRBJ2-5; tentative D call: TRBD2 (5 bases). This CDR3 comprises 15 residues. The V end lost 0 bases, the J end lost 4 bases, and 12 bases lay between the germline ends. Germline CDR1 reads SGHAT; CDR2 reads FQNNGV. CDR3: CASSLEDRGGETQYF. The CDR3, as DNA: TGTGCCAGCAGCTTAGAGGACCGGGGTGGAGAGACCCAGTACTTC.

The J gene is TRBJ1-5, the V gene TRBV19; possibly TRBD1 for D (5 bases). The CDR3 is made up of 17 amino acids. CDR1 is LNHDA, CDR2 SQIVND, per germline (reference sequence). The V gene lost 2 bases and the J gene lost 6 bases, with 20 bases spanning the gap. The CDR3 here is CASSIPDGARGGQPQHF. The CDR3 coding sequence is TGTGCCAGTAGTATACCGGACGGGGCGCGGGGGGGTCAGCCCCAGCATTTT.